This T cell receptor (beta chain) emerged from a study of T cells in Graves' hyperthyroidism and ophthalmopathy. Study-wide results and caveats: A model using 13 V-J features told ophthalmopathy apart from stable hyperthyroidism.

The CDR3 has 14 amino acids. V was pared by 4 bases and J by 6 bases, with 13 bases between. Germline lookup yields CDR1 MDHEN and CDR2 SYDVKM. Using RNA transcripts as the source, TCR beta CDR3 regions were amplified. TCR CDR3 underwent first-round RT-PCR with the HTBI primer set. TCRdb fed the multiplex PCR reads into MiXCR, producing one record per CDR3 protein. The data show 470,000 or so distinct CDR3 sequences, with around 20% seen just once and 26% held by the top ten. Patients aged 18 to 65 had newly diagnosed hyperthyroidism of under 2 months' duration. Clinical symptoms, serum thyroxine, TRAb, thyroid ultrasound and orbital computed tomography established diagnosis. PBMCs were sourced from less than 13 ml fresh peripheral blood. This clonotype was observed many times. Its antigen is undetermined.

This TCR came from a young man with Graves' hyperthyroidism. V is TRBV28 and J is TRBJ1-5; no firm D call. Source material: blood. CDR3 protein: CASSSGISVQPQHF. In DNA form, the CDR3 reads TGTGCCAGCAGTTCCGGGATCTCGGTTCAGCCCCAGCATTTT.